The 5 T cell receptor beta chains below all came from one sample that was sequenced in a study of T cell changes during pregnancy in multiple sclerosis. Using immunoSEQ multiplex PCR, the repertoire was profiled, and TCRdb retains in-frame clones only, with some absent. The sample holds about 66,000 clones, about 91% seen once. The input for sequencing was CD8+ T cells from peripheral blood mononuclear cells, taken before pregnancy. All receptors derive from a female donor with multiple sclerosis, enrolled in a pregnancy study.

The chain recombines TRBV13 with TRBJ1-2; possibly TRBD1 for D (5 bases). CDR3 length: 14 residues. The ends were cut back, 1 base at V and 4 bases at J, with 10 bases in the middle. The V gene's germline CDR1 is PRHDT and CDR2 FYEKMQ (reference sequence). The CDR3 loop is CASSLEGNPYGYTF. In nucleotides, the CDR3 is TGTGCCAGCAGCTTAGAGGGGAACCCCTATGGCTACACCTTC.

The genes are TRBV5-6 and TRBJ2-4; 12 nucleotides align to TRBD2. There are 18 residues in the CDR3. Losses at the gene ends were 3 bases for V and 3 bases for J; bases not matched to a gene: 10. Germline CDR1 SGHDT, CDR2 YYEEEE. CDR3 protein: CASSSVLAGGPGKNIQYF. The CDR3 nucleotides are TGTGCCAGCAGCTCCGTCCTAGCGGGGGGGCCGGGCAAAAACATTCAGTACTTC. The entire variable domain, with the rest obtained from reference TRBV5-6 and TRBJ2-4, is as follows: DAGVTQSPTHLIKTRGQQVTLRCSPKSGHDTVSWYQQALGQGPQFIFQYYEEEERQRGNFPDRFSGHQFPNYSSELNVNALLLGDSALYLCASSSVLAGGPGKNIQYFGAGTRLSVL.

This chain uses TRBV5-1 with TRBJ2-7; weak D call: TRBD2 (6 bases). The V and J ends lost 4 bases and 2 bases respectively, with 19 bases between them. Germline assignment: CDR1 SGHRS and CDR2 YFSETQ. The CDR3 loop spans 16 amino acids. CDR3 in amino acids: CASSHSIAVPPYEQYF. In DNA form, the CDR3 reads TGCGCCAGCAGCCATTCCATAGCGGTTCCCCCCTACGAGCAGTACTTC.

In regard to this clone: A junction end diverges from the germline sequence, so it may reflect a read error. The chain's CDR3 is CASSSASGGAKQFF. The CDR3 region has the DNA TGTGCCAGCAGTAGCGCTAGCGGGGGGGCAAAGCAGTTCTTC. V gene TRBV19 combines with J gene TRBJ2-1; TRBD2 aligns across 12 bases. The germline V gene has CDR1 LNHDA and CDR2 SQIVND (reference sequence). This CDR3 comprises 14 residues.

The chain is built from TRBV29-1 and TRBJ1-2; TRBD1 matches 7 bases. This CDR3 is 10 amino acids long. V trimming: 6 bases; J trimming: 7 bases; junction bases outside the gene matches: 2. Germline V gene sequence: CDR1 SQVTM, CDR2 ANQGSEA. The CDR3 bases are TGCAGCGTCCACAGGGGTGGCTACACCTTC. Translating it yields CSVHRGGYTF.